This T cell receptor beta chain is drawn from a study of blood T cell repertoires in COVID-19. Overall study: From T cells, B-cell-depleted T cells, or PBMCs came the material, which was cDNA or gDNA.

Seattle cases were enrolled at active infection and followed longitudinally. Per the original methods: From reference gene primer amplification, estimates of nucleated cell counts were derived. Data came from immunoSEQ multiplex PCR; TCRdb stores just in-frame clones and leaves some out. V and J calls and clone size are as listed in that table; D and trimming were resolved from the DNA. The table includes about 530,000 clones, roughly nine tenths detected once. The sequencing sample was made of peripheral blood. The sequence was collected from a woman aged 50 to 60 with COVID-19, enrolled during active disease.

The CDR3 protein is CASSGVLKAGEQFF. The CDR3 DNA follows: TGCGCCAGCAGTGGAGTCCTTAAGGCGGGAGAGCAGTTCTTC. The chain combines TRBV10-2 with TRBJ2-1, with a weak D call TRBD2 (6 bases). Trimming stripped 4 bases from V and 10 bases from J, with 17 bases between. The CDR3 is made up of 14 amino acids. Germline lookup yields CDR1 WSHSY and CDR2 SAAADI.